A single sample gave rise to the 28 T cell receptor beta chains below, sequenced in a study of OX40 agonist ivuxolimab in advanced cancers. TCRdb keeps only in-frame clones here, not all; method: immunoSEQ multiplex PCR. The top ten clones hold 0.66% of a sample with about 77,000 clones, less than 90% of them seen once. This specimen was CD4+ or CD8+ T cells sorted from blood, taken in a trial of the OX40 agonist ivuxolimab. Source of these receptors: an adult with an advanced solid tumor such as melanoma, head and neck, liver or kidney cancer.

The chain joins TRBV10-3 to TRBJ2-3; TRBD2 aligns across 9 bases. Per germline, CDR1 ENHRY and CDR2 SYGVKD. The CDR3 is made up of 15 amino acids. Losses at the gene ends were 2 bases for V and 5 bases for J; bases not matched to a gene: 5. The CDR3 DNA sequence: TGTGCCATCAGTGAGAGGCGGGGGGGAGGAGATACGCAGTATTTT. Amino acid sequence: CAISERRGGGDTQYF.

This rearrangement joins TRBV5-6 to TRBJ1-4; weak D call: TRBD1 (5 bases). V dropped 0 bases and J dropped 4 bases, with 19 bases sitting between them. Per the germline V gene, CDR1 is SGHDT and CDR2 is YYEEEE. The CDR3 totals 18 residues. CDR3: CASSLAGPYEGVNEKLFF. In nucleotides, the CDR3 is TGTGCCAGCAGCTTGGCCGGTCCCTATGAAGGGGTTAATGAAAAACTGTTTTTT. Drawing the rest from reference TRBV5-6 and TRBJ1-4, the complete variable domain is DAGVTQSPTHLIKTRGQQVTLRCSPKSGHDTVSWYQQALGQGPQFIFQYYEEEERQRGNFPDRFSGHQFPNYSSELNVNALLLGDSALYLCASSLAGPYEGVNEKLFFGSGTQLSVL.

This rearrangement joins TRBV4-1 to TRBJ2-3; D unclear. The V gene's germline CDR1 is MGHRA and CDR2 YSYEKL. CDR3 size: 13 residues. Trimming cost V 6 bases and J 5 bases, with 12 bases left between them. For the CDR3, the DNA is TGCGCCAGCAGGGAAGCTACCCGAGATACGCAGTATTTT. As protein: CASREATRDTQYF.

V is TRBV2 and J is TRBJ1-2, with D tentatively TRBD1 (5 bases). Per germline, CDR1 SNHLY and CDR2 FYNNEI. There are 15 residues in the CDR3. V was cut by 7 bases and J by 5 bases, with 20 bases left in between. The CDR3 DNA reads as TGTGCCAGCAACGACAGTCCGACATCGGGGTATGGCTACACCTTC. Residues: CASNDSPTSGYGYTF. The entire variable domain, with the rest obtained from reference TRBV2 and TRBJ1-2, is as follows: EPEVTQTPSHQVTQMGQEVILRCVPISNHLYFYWYRQILGQKVEFLVSFYNNEISEKSEIFDDQFSVERPDGSNFTLKIRSTKLEDSAMYFCASNDSPTSGYGYTFGSGTRLTVV.

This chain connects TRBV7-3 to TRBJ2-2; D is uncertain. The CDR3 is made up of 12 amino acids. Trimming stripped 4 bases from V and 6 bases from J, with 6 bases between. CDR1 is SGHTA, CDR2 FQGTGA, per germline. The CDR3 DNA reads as TGTGCCAGCAGCTCCCGCGCCGGGGAGCTGTTTTTT. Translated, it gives CASSSRAGELFF.

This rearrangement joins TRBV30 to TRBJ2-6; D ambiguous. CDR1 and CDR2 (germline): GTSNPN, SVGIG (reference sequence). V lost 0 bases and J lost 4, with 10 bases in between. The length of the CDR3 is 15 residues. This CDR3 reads CAWSVPGSGANVLTF. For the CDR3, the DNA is TGTGCCTGGAGTGTACCTGGGTCAGGGGCCAACGTCCTGACTTTC.

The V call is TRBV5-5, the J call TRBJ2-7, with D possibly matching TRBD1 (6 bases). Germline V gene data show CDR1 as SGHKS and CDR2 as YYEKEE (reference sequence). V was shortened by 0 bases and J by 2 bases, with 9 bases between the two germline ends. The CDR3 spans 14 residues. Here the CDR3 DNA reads TGTGCCAGCAGCTTGGACAGGGACGCCTACGAGCAGTACTTC. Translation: CASSLDRDAYEQYF.

The CDR3 DNA reads TGTGCCAGTAGTGGGATCACCTACGAGCAGTACTTC. Residues: CASSGITYEQYF. This chain links TRBV19 with TRBJ2-7; no clear D gene. V was trimmed by 5 bases and J by 2 bases, leaving 7 bases between them. The CDR3 sequence is 12 residues long. Looked up from germline, CDR1 is LNHDA and CDR2 is SQIVND (reference sequence).

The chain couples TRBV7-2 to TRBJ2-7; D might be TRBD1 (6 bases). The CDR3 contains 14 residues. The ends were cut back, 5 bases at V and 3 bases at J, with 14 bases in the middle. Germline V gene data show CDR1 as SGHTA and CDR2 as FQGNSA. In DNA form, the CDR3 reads TGTGCCAGCAGCCCTGGAGACAGGATCTACGAGCAGTACTTC. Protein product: CASSPGDRIYEQYF.

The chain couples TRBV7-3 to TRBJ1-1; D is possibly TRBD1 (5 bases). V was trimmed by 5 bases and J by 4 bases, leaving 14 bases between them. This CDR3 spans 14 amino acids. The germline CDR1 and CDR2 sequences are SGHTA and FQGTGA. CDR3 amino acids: CASSQGDLGTEAFF. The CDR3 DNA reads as TGTGCCAGCAGCCAAGGGGACTTGGGCACTGAAGCTTTCTTT. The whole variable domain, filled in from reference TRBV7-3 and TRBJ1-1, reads GAGVSQTPSNKVTEKGKYVELRCDPISGHTALYWYRQSLGQGPEFLIYFQGTGAADDSGLPNDRFFAVRPEGSVSTLKIQRTERGDSAVYLCASSQGDLGTEAFFGQGTRLTVV.

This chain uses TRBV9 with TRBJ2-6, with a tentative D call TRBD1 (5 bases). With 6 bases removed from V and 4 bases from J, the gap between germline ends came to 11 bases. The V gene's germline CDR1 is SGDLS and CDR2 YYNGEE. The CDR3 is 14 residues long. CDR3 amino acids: CASTRGIGANVLTF. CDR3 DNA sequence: TGTGCCAGCACTAGGGGAATAGGGGCCAACGTCCTGACTTTC.

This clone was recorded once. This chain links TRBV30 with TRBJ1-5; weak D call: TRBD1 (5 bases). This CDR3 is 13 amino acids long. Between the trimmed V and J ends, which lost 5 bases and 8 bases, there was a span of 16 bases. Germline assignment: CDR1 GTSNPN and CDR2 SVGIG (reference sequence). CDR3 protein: CAWSRGGDKPQHF. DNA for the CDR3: TGTGCCTGGTCCCGGGGGGGGGATAAGCCCCAGCATTTT.

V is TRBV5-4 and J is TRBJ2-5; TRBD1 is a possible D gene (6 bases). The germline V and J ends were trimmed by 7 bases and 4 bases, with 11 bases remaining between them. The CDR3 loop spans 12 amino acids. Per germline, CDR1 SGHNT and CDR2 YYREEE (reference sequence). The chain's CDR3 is CASGKGGETQYF. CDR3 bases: TGTGCCAGCGGGAAAGGGGGAGAGACCCAGTACTTC.

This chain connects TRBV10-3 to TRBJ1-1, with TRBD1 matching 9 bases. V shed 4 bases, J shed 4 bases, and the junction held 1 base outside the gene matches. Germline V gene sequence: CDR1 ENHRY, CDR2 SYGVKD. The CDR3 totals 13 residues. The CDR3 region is CAISGTGVTEAFF. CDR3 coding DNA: TGTGCCATCAGTGGGACAGGGGTCACTGAAGCTTTCTTT.

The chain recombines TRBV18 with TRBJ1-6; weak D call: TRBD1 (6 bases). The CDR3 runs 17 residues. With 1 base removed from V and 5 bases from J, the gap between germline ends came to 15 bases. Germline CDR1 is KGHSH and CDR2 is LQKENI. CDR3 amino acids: CASSPQAGHLNNSPLHF. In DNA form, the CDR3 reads TGTGCCAGCTCACCACAGGCGGGACACCTTAATAATTCACCCCTCCACTTT.

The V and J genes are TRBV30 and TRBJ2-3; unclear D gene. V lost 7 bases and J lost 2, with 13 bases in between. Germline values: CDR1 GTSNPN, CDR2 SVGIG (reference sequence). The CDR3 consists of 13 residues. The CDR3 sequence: CAFQTESTDTQYF. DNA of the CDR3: TGTGCCTTCCAAACAGAGTCCACAGATACGCAGTATTTT.

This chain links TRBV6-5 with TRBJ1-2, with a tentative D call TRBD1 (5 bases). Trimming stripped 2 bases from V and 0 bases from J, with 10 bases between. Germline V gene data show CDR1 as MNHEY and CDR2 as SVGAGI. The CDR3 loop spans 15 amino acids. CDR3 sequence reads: CASSYRGGPNYGYTF. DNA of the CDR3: TGTGCCAGCAGTTACCGGGGGGGACCTAACTATGGCTACACCTTC.

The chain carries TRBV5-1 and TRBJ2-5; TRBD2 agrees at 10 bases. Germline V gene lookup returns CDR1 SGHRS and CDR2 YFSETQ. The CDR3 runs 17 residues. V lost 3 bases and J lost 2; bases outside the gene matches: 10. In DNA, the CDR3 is TGCGCCAGCAGCTGGGGCGCTAGCGGGGGACCACAAGAGACCCAGTACTTC. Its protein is CASSWGASGGPQETQYF.

As DNA, the CDR3 is TGTGCCAGCAGCTTGAGTCCGCCGAACACCGGGGAGCTGTTTTTT. It translates to CASSLSPPNTGELFF. The V and J genes are TRBV5-6 and TRBJ2-2; D uncertain. V lost 1 base and J 0 bases, leaving 7 bases between the germline ends. The CDR3 runs to 15 residues. Germline V gene sequence: CDR1 SGHDT, CDR2 YYEEEE.

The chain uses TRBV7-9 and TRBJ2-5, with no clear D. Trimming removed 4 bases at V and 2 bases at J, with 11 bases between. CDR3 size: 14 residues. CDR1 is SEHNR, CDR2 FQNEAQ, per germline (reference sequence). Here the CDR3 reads CASSYPNRQETQYF. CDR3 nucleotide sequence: TGTGCCAGCAGCTATCCCAATCGTCAAGAGACCCAGTACTTC.

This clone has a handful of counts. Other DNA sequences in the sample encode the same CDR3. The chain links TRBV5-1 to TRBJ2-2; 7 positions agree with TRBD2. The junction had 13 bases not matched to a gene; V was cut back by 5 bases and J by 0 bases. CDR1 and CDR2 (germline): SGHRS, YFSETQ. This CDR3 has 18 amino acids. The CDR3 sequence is CASSPFGAGTANTGELFF. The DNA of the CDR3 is TGCGCCAGCAGTCCCTTTGGAGCGGGGACTGCGAACACCGGGGAGCTGTTTTTT.

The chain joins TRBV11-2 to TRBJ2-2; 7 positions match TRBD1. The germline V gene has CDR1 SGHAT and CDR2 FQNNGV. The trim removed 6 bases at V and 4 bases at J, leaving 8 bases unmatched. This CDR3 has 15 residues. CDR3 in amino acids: CASRPQGTSTGELFF. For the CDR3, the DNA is TGTGCCAGCAGACCACAGGGGACAAGCACCGGGGAGCTGTTTTTT.

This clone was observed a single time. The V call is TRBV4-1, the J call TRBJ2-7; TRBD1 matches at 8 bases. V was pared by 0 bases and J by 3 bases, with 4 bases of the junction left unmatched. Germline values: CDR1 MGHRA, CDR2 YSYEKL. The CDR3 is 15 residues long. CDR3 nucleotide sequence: TGCGCCAGCAGCCAAGACCCGGGACAGGACTACGAGCAGTACTTC. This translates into CASSQDPGQDYEQYF.

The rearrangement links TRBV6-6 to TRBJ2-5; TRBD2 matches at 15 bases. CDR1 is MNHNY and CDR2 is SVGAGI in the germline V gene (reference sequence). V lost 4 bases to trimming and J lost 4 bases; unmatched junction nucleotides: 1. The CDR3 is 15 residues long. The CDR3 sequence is CASSWTSGGAETQYF. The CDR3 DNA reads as TGTGCCAGCAGTTGGACTAGCGGGGGGGCAGAGACCCAGTACTTC.

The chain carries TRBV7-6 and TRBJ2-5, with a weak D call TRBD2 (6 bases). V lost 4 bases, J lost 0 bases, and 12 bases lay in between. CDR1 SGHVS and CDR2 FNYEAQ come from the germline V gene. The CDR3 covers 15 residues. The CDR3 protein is CASSSSGTHQETQYF. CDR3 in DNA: TGTGCCAGCAGCTCCTCCGGGACTCACCAAGAGACCCAGTACTTC.

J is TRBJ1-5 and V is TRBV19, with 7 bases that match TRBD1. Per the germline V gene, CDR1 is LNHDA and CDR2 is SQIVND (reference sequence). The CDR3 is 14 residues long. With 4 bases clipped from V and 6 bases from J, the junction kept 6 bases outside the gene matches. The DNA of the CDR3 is TGTGCCAGTAGTAATACCCAGGGGGGTCAGCCCCAGCATTTT. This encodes CASSNTQGGQPQHF.

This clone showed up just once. The CDR3 nucleotides are TGTGCCTGGAGTGGAGGGGGAAGGAGTAGCACTGAAGCTTTCTTT. Translation: CAWSGGGRSSTEAFF. V usage is TRBV30 and J usage is TRBJ1-1, with D perhaps matching TRBD1 (6 bases). The CDR3 spans 15 residues. Germline V gene sequence: CDR1 GTSNPN, CDR2 SVGIG (reference sequence). With 1 base removed from V and 4 bases from J, the gap between germline ends came to 16 bases.

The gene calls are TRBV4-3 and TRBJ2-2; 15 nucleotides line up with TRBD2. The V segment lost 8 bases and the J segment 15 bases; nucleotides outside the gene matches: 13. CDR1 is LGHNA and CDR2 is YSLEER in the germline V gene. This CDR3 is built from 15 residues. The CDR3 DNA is TGCGCCAGCGGAGGACTAGCGGGGGGGGAAGTACTGTTGTTTTTT. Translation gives CASGGLAGGEVLLFF.